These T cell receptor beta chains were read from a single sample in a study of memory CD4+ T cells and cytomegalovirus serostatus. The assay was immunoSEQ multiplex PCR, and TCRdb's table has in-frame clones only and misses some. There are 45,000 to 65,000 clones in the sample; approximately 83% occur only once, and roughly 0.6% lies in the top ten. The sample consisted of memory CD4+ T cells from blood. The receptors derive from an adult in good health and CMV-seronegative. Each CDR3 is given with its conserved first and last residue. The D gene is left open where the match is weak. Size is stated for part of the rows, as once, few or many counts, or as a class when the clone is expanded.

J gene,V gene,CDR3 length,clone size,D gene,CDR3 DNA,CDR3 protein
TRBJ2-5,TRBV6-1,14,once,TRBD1,TGTGCCAGCAGTGGACAGGGGGCCGGGGAGACCCAGTACTTC,CASSGQGAGETQYF
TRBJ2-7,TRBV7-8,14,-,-,TGTGCCAGCAGCTTAGTGCAGGGCTCCTACGAGCAGTACTTC,CASSLVQGSYEQYF
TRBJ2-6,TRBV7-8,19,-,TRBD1,TGTGCCAGCAGCTTAAGAGGACAGGGGCCAAAGACTGGGGCCAACGTCCTGACTTTC,CASSLRGQGPKTGANVLTF
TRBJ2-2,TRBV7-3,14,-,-,TGTGCCAGCAGCGCAACAGGGTCCTCCGGGGAGCTGTTTTTT,CASSATGSSGELFF
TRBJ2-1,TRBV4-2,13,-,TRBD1,TGTGCCAGCTCGGGACAGGGGAACAATGAGCAGTTCTTC,CASSGQGNNEQFF
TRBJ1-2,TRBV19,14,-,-,TGTGCCAGTAGCCAACAGACCGTCGCCTATGGCTACACCTTC,CASSQQTVAYGYTF
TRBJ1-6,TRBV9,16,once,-,TGTGCCAGCAGCCGGGACGATTTTTCCTATAATTCACCCCTCCACTTT,CASSRDDFSYNSPLHF
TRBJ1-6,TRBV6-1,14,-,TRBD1,TGTGCCAGCAGAGGGACAGGGCTTGGTTCACCCCTCCACTTT,CASRGTGLGSPLHF
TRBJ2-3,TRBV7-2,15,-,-,TGTGCCAGCGGCTTATTCCCCGAAAGCACAGATACGCAGTATTTT,CASGLFPESTDTQYF
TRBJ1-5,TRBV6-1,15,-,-,TGTGCCAGCTCACAGGGCGCCGATCCCAATCAGCCCCAGCATTTT,CASSQGADPNQPQHF
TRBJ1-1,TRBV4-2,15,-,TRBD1,TGTGCCAGCAGCCTACTCGACAGGGGGGGCACTGAAGCTTTCTTT,CASSLLDRGGTEAFF
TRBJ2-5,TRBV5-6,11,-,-,TGTGCCAGCAGCACGCGGGAGACCCAGTACTTC,CASSTRETQYF
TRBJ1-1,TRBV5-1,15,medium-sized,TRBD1,TGCGCCAGCAGCTTGGTCGACAGGGGGGGCACTGAAGCTTTCTTT,CASSLVDRGGTEAFF
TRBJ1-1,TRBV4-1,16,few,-,TGCGCCAGCAGCCAAGATCAGGCCCCCGGGGACACTGAAGCTTTCTTT,CASSQDQAPGDTEAFF
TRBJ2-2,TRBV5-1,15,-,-,TGCGCCAGCAGACGACGGGTCGATTCGGCCGGGGAGCTGTTTTTT,CASRRRVDSAGELFF
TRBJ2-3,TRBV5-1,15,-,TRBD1,TGCGCCAGCAGCTCCCGGACAGGTAGCACAGATACGCAGTATTTT,CASSSRTGSTDTQYF
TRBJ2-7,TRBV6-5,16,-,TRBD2,TGTGCCAGCAGTTACCTAGCACTAGCGGGGAGAGTCGAGCAGTACTTC,CASSYLALAGRVEQYF
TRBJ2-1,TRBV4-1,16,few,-,TGCGCCAGCAGCCAAGTTGACCTAGTCACAGTCGGTGAGCAGTTCTTC,CASSQVDLVTVGEQFF
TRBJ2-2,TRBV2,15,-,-,TGTGCCAGCAGTGATATAGGGGGACCCACCGGGGAGCTGTTTTTT,CASSDIGGPTGELFF
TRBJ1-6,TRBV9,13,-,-,TGTGCCAGCAGCGTGGACAGTCTTTCACCCCTCCACTTT,CASSVDSLSPLHF
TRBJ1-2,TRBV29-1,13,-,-,TGCAGCGTCCCAAAGGGGATAGACTATGGCTACACCTTC,CSVPKGIDYGYTF
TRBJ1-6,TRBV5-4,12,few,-,TGTGCCAGCAGCTTGGATGTTTCACCCCTCCACTTT,CASSLDVSPLHF
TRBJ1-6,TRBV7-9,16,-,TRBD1,TGTGCCAGCAGCACCCTGGGACAGGGTGGGAATTCACCCCTCCACTTT,CASSTLGQGGNSPLHF
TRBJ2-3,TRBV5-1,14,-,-,TGCGCCAGCAGGACTAGTTCAAGCCCAGATACGCAGTATTTT,CASRTSSSPDTQYF
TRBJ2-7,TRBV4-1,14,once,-,TGCGCCAGCAGCCAAGTGTTAGGTTCCTACGAGCAGTACTTC,CASSQVLGSYEQYF
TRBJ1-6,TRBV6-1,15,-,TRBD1,TGTGCCAGCAGCCCCAGGACAGGGGATTATTCACCCCTCCACTTT,CASSPRTGDYSPLHF
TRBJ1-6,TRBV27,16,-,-,TGTGCCAGCAGTTTATCAGGCAGCTCCTATAATTCACCCCTCCACTTT,CASSLSGSSYNSPLHF
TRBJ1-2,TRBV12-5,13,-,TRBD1,TGTGCTAGTGGGGAACAGGGGTACTATGGCTACACCTTC,CASGEQGYYGYTF
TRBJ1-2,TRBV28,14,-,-,TGTGCCAGCAGTTGGGAAGGAGTCGGCTATGGCTACACCTTC,CASSWEGVGYGYTF
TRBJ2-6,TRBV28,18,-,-,TGTGCCAGCAGTTTAAGGCTTGGGAAATTGCTCGGGGCCAACGTCCTGACTTTC,CASSLRLGKLLGANVLTF
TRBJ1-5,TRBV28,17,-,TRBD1,TGTGCCAGCAGGGCCACACAGGGGGCTACAAGCAATCAGCCCCAGCATTTT,CASRATQGATSNQPQHF
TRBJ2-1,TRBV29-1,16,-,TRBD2,TGCAGCGTCGGCGGACTAGCGGGGGGATTTTCTGTTGAGCAGTTCTTC,CSVGGLAGGFSVEQFF
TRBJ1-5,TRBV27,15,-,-,TGTGCCAGCAGCCCTATCGCAGGGGTGGGTCAGCCCCAGCATTTT,CASSPIAGVGQPQHF
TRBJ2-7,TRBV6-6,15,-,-,TGTGCCAGCAGCCAAGGACAAGGGATCTCCTACGAGCAGTACTTC,CASSQGQGISYEQYF
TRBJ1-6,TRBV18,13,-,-,TGTGCCAGCTCACCTGGCGATAATTCACCCCTCCACTTT,CASSPGDNSPLHF
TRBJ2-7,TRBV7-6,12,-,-,TGTGCCAGCAGCTCTACAGCGGGCGAGCAGTACTTC,CASSSTAGEQYF
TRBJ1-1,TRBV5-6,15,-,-,TGTGCCAGCAGCTCGACCGACAGGTCGGGCACTGAAGCTTTCTTT,CASSSTDRSGTEAFF
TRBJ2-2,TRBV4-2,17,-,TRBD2,TGTGCCAGCAGCCTCAAGACTAGCGGGGGGAACACCGGGGAGCTGTTTTTT,CASSLKTSGGNTGELFF
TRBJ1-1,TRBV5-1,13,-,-,TGCGCCAGCAGCTTTCAGGGGTCCACTGAAGCTTTCTTT,CASSFQGSTEAFF
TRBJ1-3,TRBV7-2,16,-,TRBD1,TGTGCCAGCAGCTTACGGACAGGTTACTCTGGAAACACCATATATTTT,CASSLRTGYSGNTIYF
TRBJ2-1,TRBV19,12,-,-,TGTGCCAGCCAAGGGCGAACAAATGAGCAGTTCTTC,CASQGRTNEQFF
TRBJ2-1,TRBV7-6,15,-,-,TGTGCCAGCAGCTCGGCGTGGAGGGTTGGCAATGAGCAGTTCTTC,CASSSAWRVGNEQFF
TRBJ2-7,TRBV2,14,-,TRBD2,TGTGCCAGCAGTGGGGCTGGGGGGGACTTCGAGCAGTACTTC,CASSGAGGDFEQYF
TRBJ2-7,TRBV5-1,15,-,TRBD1,TGCGCCAGCATCTTAGCACCGGGACAGGATTACGAGCAGTACTTC,CASILAPGQDYEQYF
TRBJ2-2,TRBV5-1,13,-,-,TGCGCCAGCGTCGAGGGGGTCCCCGGGGAGCTGTTTTTT,CASVEGVPGELFF
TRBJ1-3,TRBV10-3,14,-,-,TGTGCCACCAATGCGGAGGGTGCTGGAAACACCATATATTTT,CATNAEGAGNTIYF
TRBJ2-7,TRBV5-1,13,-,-,TGCGCCAGCAGGGGACAACTCTCCTACGAGCAGTACTTC,CASRGQLSYEQYF
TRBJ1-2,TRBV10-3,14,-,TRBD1,TGTGCCATCAGTAGACAGGGGAGCAACTATGGCTACACCTTC,CAISRQGSNYGYTF
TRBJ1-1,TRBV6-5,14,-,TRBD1,TGTGCCAGCAGTTCAGGACAGGGGAAGGTTGAAGCTTTCTTT,CASSSGQGKVEAFF
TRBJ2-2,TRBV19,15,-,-,TGTGCCAGTAGTATCATAGGGGGGAGCACCGGGGAGCTGTTTTTT,CASSIIGGSTGELFF
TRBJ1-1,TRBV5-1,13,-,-,TGCGCCAGCAGCGCCCAGTACAACACTGAAGCTTTCTTT,CASSAQYNTEAFF
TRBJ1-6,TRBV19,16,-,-,TGTGCCAGTAGTACCTCGGGGCCCTCCTATAATTCACCCCTCCACTTT,CASSTSGPSYNSPLHF
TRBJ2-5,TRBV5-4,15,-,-,TGTGCCAGCAGCTCCCCGACAGGTGGGGGAGAGACCCAGTACTTC,CASSSPTGGGETQYF